The rows below give T cell receptor beta chains drawn from one sample of a study of esophageal squamous cell carcinoma tumors. TCRdb re-called the 5' RACE reads with MiXCR, one entry per CDR3 protein. The sample comprises 5,700 or so distinct CDR3 sequences, approximately 23% of which are singletons, and around 30% rests with the top ten. Sequenced material: tumor tissue. Receptors were obtained from a man aged 45-85 years with esophageal squamous cell carcinoma. Both conserved end residues are part of each CDR3. D genes are given only for firm matches. Clone sizes are given selectively: once, few, many, or a class where the clone is expanded.

j_call: TRBJ1-2
cdr3_length: 12
v_call: TRBV30
clone_size: few
d_call: -
cdr3_nt: TGTGCCTGGAGCGTAGGGGACTATGGCTACACCTTC
cdr3_aa: CAWSVGDYGYTF

j_call: TRBJ2-5
cdr3_length: 15
v_call: TRBV3-1
clone_size: once
d_call: TRBD1
cdr3_nt: TGTGCCAGCAGCGGACAGGGGGGATTCCAAGAGACCCAGTACTTC
cdr3_aa: CASSGQGGFQETQYF

j_call: TRBJ2-7
cdr3_length: 15
v_call: TRBV27
clone_size: many
d_call: -
cdr3_nt: TGTGCCAGCAGCCCCACGACTGGCGGGAACTACGAGCAGTACTTC
cdr3_aa: CASSPTTGGNYEQYF

j_call: TRBJ2-7
cdr3_length: 15
v_call: TRBV7-9
clone_size: -
d_call: TRBD2
cdr3_nt: TGTGCCAGCAGCCCTTCCGGGACCCCGGGGGGCGAGCAGTACTTC
cdr3_aa: CASSPSGTPGGEQYF

j_call: TRBJ1-2
cdr3_length: 13
v_call: TRBV28
clone_size: few
d_call: TRBD1
cdr3_nt: TGTGCCAGCAGTTCGGGACAGGGGTTCGGCGACACCTTC
cdr3_aa: CASSSGQGFGDTF

j_call: TRBJ2-2
cdr3_length: 15
v_call: TRBV18
clone_size: -
d_call: -
cdr3_nt: TGTGCCAGCTCGATGACAGGAGCGAACACCGGGGAGCGGTTTTTT
cdr3_aa: CASSMTGANTGERFF

j_call: TRBJ2-1
cdr3_length: 16
v_call: TRBV7-3
clone_size: -
d_call: TRBD2
cdr3_nt: TGTGCCAGCAGCTTAAGAGGTAGCGGGAGGGTCAATGAGCAGTTCTTC
cdr3_aa: CASSLRGSGRVNEQFF

j_call: TRBJ1-2
cdr3_length: 15
v_call: TRBV5-4
clone_size: -
d_call: TRBD1
cdr3_nt: TGTGCCAGCAGCCTCCGACAGGGCTACCACTATGGCGACACCTTC
cdr3_aa: CASSLRQGYHYGDTF

j_call: TRBJ2-7
cdr3_length: 14
v_call: TRBV20-1
clone_size: many
d_call: TRBD1
cdr3_nt: TGCAGTGCTAGAGCAGGGACAGGGCACCACGAGCAGTACTTC
cdr3_aa: CSARAGTGHHEQYF

j_call: TRBJ2-7
cdr3_length: 16
v_call: TRBV6-2/TRBV6-3
clone_size: medium-sized
d_call: TRBD2
cdr3_nt: TGTGCCAGCAGTTACTCGGGACTAGCGGTCTCCTACGAGCAGTACTTC
cdr3_aa: CASSYSGLAVSYEQYF

j_call: TRBJ1-5
cdr3_length: 15
v_call: TRBV28
clone_size: many
d_call: -
cdr3_nt: TGTGCCAGCAGTCCGACCACGAGTTTCAATCAGCCCCAGCATTTT
cdr3_aa: CASSPTTSFNQPQHF

j_call: TRBJ2-7
cdr3_length: 17
v_call: TRBV6-6
clone_size: -
d_call: TRBD2
cdr3_nt: TGTGCCAGCAGTTACGGCCGACTAGCGGCTGTTCTGAGCGAGCAGTACTTC
cdr3_aa: CASSYGRLAAVLSEQYF

j_call: TRBJ1-1
cdr3_length: 16
v_call: TRBV14
clone_size: few
d_call: TRBD1
cdr3_nt: TGTGCCAGCAGCCAAGATGGAACAGGGGCGAACACTGAAGCTTTCTTT
cdr3_aa: CASSQDGTGANTEAFF

j_call: TRBJ2-7
cdr3_length: 15
v_call: TRBV5-1
clone_size: medium-sized
d_call: -
cdr3_nt: TGCGCCAGCAGCCCGGCCGGGACACCACTCTACGAGCAGTACTTC
cdr3_aa: CASSPAGTPLYEQYF

j_call: TRBJ2-2
cdr3_length: 16
v_call: TRBV11-2
clone_size: many
d_call: -
cdr3_nt: TGTGCCAGCAGCTTAGGGAGATTCGCGAACACCGGGGAGCTGTTTTTT
cdr3_aa: CASSLGRFANTGELFF

j_call: TRBJ2-2
cdr3_length: 14
v_call: TRBV27
clone_size: few
d_call: -
cdr3_nt: TGTGCCAGCAGTTTCCTCGACCGCACCGGGGAGCTGTTTTTT
cdr3_aa: CASSFLDRTGELFF

j_call: TRBJ1-4
cdr3_length: 15
v_call: TRBV18
clone_size: many
d_call: -
cdr3_nt: TGTGCCAGCTCACCACAAGCTGGAATTCTTGAAAAACTGTTTTTT
cdr3_aa: CASSPQAGILEKLFF

j_call: TRBJ2-5
cdr3_length: 14
v_call: TRBV28
clone_size: -
d_call: TRBD2
cdr3_nt: TGTGCCAGCAGTTTCACTAGCGTCCAAGAGACCCAGTACTTC
cdr3_aa: CASSFTSVQETQYF

j_call: TRBJ1-5
cdr3_length: 16
v_call: TRBV30
clone_size: once
d_call: -
cdr3_nt: TGTGCCTGGAGTGTAAGGGGAGAGGGAGGGCGTCAGCCCCAGCATTTT
cdr3_aa: CAWSVRGEGGRQPQHF

j_call: TRBJ2-2
cdr3_length: 14
v_call: TRBV10-3
clone_size: -
d_call: TRBD1
cdr3_nt: TGTGCCATCAGCGGGACAGCGAACACCGGGGAGCGGTTTTTT
cdr3_aa: CAISGTANTGERFF

j_call: TRBJ1-2
cdr3_length: 13
v_call: TRBV6-1
clone_size: medium-sized
d_call: -
cdr3_nt: TGTGCCAGCAGCTTGGACGGCTTGTGGGGCTACACCTTC
cdr3_aa: CASSLDGLWGYTF

j_call: TRBJ2-5
cdr3_length: 15
v_call: TRBV11-2
clone_size: few
d_call: -
cdr3_nt: TGTGCCAGCAGCCCCACCGGGACATTCCAAGAGACCCAGTACTTC
cdr3_aa: CASSPTGTFQETQYF

j_call: TRBJ2-1
cdr3_length: 15
v_call: TRBV6-6
clone_size: many
d_call: TRBD2
cdr3_nt: TGTGCCAGCAGTTACGGGACTAGCGGGCCAAGGGAGCAGTTCTTC
cdr3_aa: CASSYGTSGPREQFF

j_call: TRBJ1-5
cdr3_length: 13
v_call: TRBV4-1
clone_size: -
d_call: TRBD1
cdr3_nt: TGCGCCGGCAGCCCCGGGACAGGGGGCCTCAGGGATTTT
cdr3_aa: CAGSPGTGGLRDF